The T cell receptor (beta chain) described here comes from a study of cytomegalovirus exposure and HLA in healthy donors. Study-level results: A link between a missense DCLRE1C variant and TCR beta V- and J-gene trimming emerged from a later analysis. Indistinguishable V segments such as TRBV6-2 and TRBV6-3 were excluded.

The CDR3 length is 11 residues. V was pared by 6 bases and J by 4 bases, with 7 bases between. From germline, CDR1 is MDHEN and CDR2 SYDVKM. A word on this clone: What it binds is unknown.

The study ran its PCR with 60 Vbeta and 13 Jbeta primers. TCRdb's table, derived via immunoSEQ multiplex PCR, lists solely in-frame clones and lacks some. Of 130,000 to 150,000 clones in the sample, 80% are singletons; the top ten hold approximately 6.2%. The TCR originated in a man aged 40-49 years in good health and CMV-seropositive. The sequencing input was PBMCs. The chain couples TRBV28 to TRBJ2-7; D unclear. The chain's CDR3 is CASRALYEQYF. CDR3 DNA: TGTGCCAGCAGGGCCCTTTACGAGCAGTACTTC. The variable domain in full, completed from reference TRBV28 and TRBJ2-7, reads DVKVTQSSRYLVKRTGEKVFLECVQDMDHENMFWYRQDPGLGLRLIYFSYDVKMKEKGDIPEGYSVSREKKERFSLILESASTNQTSMYLCASRALYEQYFGPGTRLTVT.